Below are 3 T cell receptor beta chains sequenced from a single sample in a study of shared clonotypes between healthy human individuals. Profiled with immunoSEQ multiplex PCR; TCRdb holds only in-frame clones, not every one. This repertoire shows some 530,000 clones, around 85% found once; its top ten account for about 13%. Sample: PBMCs. Every receptor here comes from a woman aged 40 to 50 in good health. Some clones in this sample may be carry-over from other donors' samples.

This sequence joins TRBV29-1 and TRBJ1-5, with 12 bases fitting TRBD1. The CDR3 runs 15 residues. Trimming at V came to 6 bases and at J to 5 bases, leaving 8 bases not matched to a gene. Looked up from germline, CDR1 is SQVTM and CDR2 is ANQGSEA. CDR3 in amino acids: CSVTSGTGGDQPQHF. The CDR3 nucleotides are TGCAGCGTAACCTCCGGGACAGGGGGCGATCAGCCCCAGCATTTT. The variable domain in full, completed from reference TRBV29-1 and TRBJ1-5, reads SAVISQKPSRDICQRGTSLTIQCQVDSQVTMMFWYRQQPGQSLTLIATANQGSEATYESGFVIDKFPISRPNLTFSTLTVSNMSPEDSSIYLCSVTSGTGGDQPQHFGDGTRLSIL.

CDR3 region: CASRSNAGRVETQYF. CDR3 bases: TGTGCCAGCAGATCCAACGCCGGGAGGGTAGAGACCCAGTACTTC. This chain links TRBV27 with TRBJ2-5, with 8 bases aligning to TRBD2. Germline values: CDR1 MNHEY, CDR2 SMNVEV (reference sequence). CDR3 length: 15 residues. V dropped 6 bases and J dropped 4; count of bases not matched to a gene: 10.

The chain's CDR3 is CASSPSGVQPQHF. CDR3 in DNA: TGTGCCAGCAGTCCCTCGGGGGTTCAGCCCCAGCATTTT. This chain uses TRBV28 with TRBJ1-5; D might be TRBD1 (5 bases). CDR1 and CDR2 (germline): MDHEN, SYDVKM. The CDR3 contains 13 residues. V lost 5 bases, J lost 6 bases, and 11 bases lay in between.